This T cell receptor beta chain came from a study of blood T cell repertoires in COVID-19 (dated by TCRdb to 2020 to 2022). With regard to the full study: Collaborator samples came from the United States, Italy and Spain and covered acute and convalescent phases of COVID-19. The material from the prospective study consisted of cDNA or gDNA derived from T cells, B-cell-depleted T cells, or PBMCs. Deeply sampled blood TCRbeta repertoires from subjects exposed to, actively infected with, or recovered from COVID-19 were included in the dataset. The repertoires were made available in a free public database intended to serve as a resource for research on the immune response to SARS-CoV-2. The samples were drawn from the first 160 participants of the ongoing ImmuneRACE study and from 950 to 1,500 subjects provided by 6 global collaborators. Sample metadata almost always included a de-identified subject ID, COVID-19 status, age in years and sex. Where available, HLA class I and class II types were taken from metadata supplied by the sample provider and were not determined by assay-based typing. Summary of the overall study and its limitations: The quantity of clinical and demographic metadata differed by source and by participant and was supplied without curation.

The CDR3 sequence holds 14 residues, the cysteine and phenylalanine included. The DNA shown is the 42-base CDR3, in frame from base 1. The trim is 4 bases for V and 1 base for J, with a gap of 11 bases between the germline ends. In the germline V gene, CDR1 corresponds to SGHRS and CDR2 to YFSETQ. Participants in the prospective study were enrolled through a virtual design, were aged roughly 18 to 100 years, and lived in 24 United States geographic areas. In the prospective study, participants were assigned to cohorts based on the clinical history participants reported in a screening survey and a study questionnaire. A participant counted as exposed if, within 2 weeks of entering the study, that participant had been in contact with someone who had a PCR-confirmed or clinician-diagnosed COVID-19 case. Each participant in the prospective study had whole blood, serum and a nasopharyngeal or oropharyngeal swab collected by mobile phlebotomists. Prospective study participants could optionally give additional blood draws and questionnaires over an approximately 2-month period. Before DNA extraction, blood samples from the prospective study were shipped at room temperature or frozen.

Comment on this clone: It has no known antigen specificity. No base qualities exist here, and no much larger clone lies one base off it.

TCRbeta CDR3 regions were amplified from genomic DNA by means of the immunoSEQ Assay, a bias-controlled multiplex PCR. The authors processed their data as follows. Within the assay, amplification of reference gene primers was used to estimate how many nucleated cells each sample contained. Sequence reads were collapsed and filtered to measure the absolute abundance of every unique TCRbeta CDR3 rearrangement. Productive Simpson clonality was computed per sample as the square root of Simpson's diversity index over productive rearrangements. In its TCRdb copy, this immuneACCESS table keeps in-frame sequences only and misses some clones. Where compared with another copy, unresolved V genes explain less than half of these, and the others have no known cause. V and J calls and clone size are those listed in that table; D and trimming were worked out from the DNA. This sample holds around 240,000 clones; about 87% were observed only once. The ten most abundant clones make up 0.85% to 0.95% of the sample.

The V gene is TRBV5-1 and the J gene is TRBJ1-1; TRBD1 is a weak D gene call, 6 bases matching. Sequenced material: PBMCs or T cells enriched from blood (not recorded which). This TCR was sampled from a man aged 50 to 59 who had been exposed to COVID-19. CDR3 protein: CASSPLQGNTEAFF. At the DNA level, the sequence is TGCGCCAGCAGCCCGTTACAGGGGAACACTGAAGCTTTCTTT.